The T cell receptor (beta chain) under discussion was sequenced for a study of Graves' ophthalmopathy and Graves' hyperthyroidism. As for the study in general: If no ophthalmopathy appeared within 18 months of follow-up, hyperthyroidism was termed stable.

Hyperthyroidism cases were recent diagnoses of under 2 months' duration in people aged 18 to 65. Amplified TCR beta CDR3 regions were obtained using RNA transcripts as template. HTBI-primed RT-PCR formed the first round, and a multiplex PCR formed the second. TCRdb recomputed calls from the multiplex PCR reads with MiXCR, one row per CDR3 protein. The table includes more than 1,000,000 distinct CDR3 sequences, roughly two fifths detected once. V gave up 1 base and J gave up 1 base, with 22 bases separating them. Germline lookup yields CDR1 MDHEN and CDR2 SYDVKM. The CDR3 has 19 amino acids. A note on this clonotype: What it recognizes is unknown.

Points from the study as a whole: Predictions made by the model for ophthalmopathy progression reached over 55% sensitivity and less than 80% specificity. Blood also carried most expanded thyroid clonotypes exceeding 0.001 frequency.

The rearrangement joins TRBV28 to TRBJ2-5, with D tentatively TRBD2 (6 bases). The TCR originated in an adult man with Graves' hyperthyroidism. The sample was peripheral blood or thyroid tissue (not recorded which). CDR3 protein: CASSLSVGITGEIQETQYF. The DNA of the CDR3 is TGTGCCAGCAGTTTATCAGTTGGTATTACGGGGGAGATCCAAGAGACCCAGTACTTC.